This T cell receptor (beta chain) originates from a study of Ad26.COV2.S vaccination and SARS-CoV-2 variants. Background on the study: Ad26.COV2.S arm of COV1001 included the donor.

Stated treatment: some 20 received Ad26.COV2.S at low or high dose, single or two shots; roughly five received placebo; per-sample allocation not given. Samples analyzed were those drawn on day 63 after the first vaccine or placebo injection. Clones were sequenced by immunoSEQ multiplex PCR, and TCRdb holds only the in-frame ones, with some missing. This table holds more than 300,000 clones, 75% to 90% found once. Regarding this clone: Its antigen is unknown.

Broader study findings: While placebo recipients had lower spike-specific TCR breadth, vaccine recipients had more. Considerable breadth of spike-specific CD8+ and CD4+ T cell responses has reportedly been documented following vaccination.

Germline assignment: CDR1 SGHTA and CDR2 FQGTGA. V lost 1 base to trimming and J lost 7 bases, with 10 bases between them. This CDR3 region has 14 residues. The clonotype comes from a person aged 18-60 years who received the Ad26.COV2.S COVID-19 vaccine or a placebo. Source: peripheral blood, taken in a trial of Ad26.COV2.S vaccine versus placebo. The J gene is TRBJ2-2, the V gene TRBV7-3; D might be TRBD2 (6 bases). As DNA, the CDR3 is TGTGCCAGCAGCTTAATGCGGGGTAACGGGGAGCTGTTTTTT. Amino acids: CASSLMRGNGELFF.